What follows are 30 T cell receptor beta chains derived from one specimen sequenced in a study of T-cell reconstitution after alpha-beta-depleted transplantation in children. Preparation of the TCRbeta library used unique molecular identifiers. MiXCR, run by TCRdb on the PCR reads, gives a single entry per CDR3 protein. The sample holds roughly 500,000 distinct CDR3 sequences, around 13% seen once. The sequencing used PBMCs from the stem cell graft donor, collected from the stem cell graft. These receptors were obtained from a human donor who donated a stem cell graft to a child with combined immunodeficiency.

The gene calls are TRBV12-3 or TRBV12-4 and TRBJ1-1, with D possibly matching TRBD1 (6 bases). The CDR3 has 13 residues. The V gene lost 7 bases and the J gene lost 4 bases, with 13 bases spanning the gap. CDR3: CASTTGTVTEAFF. In nucleotides, the CDR3 is TGTGCCAGCACCACAGGGACGGTCACTGAAGCTTTCTTT.

The genes are TRBV5-1 and TRBJ2-3, with 8 nucleotides matching TRBD2. Germline V gene data show CDR1 as SGHRS and CDR2 as YFSETQ. This CDR3 has 16 amino acids. V was clipped by 0 bases and J by 3 bases; unmatched bases: 6. CDR3 DNA: TGCGCCAGCAGCTTGGAAGGTAGCGGGGCGACAGATACGCAGTATTTT. Its translation is CASSLEGSGATDTQYF.

This clonotype was observed many times. The V and J genes are TRBV28 and TRBJ2-6, with 7 bases that match TRBD1. Germline CDR1 is MDHEN and CDR2 is SYDVKM. The CDR3 totals 15 residues. Trimming removed 4 bases from V and 2 bases from J; junction bases left unmatched: 2. The CDR3 here is CASSYRGAGANVLTF. The CDR3 DNA is TGTGCCAGCAGTTACAGGGGAGCTGGGGCCAACGTCCTGACTTTC. Filled out from reference TRBV28 and TRBJ2-6, the complete variable domain reads DVKVTQSSRYLVKRTGEKVFLECVQDMDHENMFWYRQDPGLGLRLIYFSYDVKMKEKGDIPEGYSVSREKKERFSLILESASTNQTSMYLCASSYRGAGANVLTFGAGSRLTVL.

The sample holds a few counts of this clonotype. Here the CDR3 reads CASVRQSSTDTQYF. The CDR3 DNA is TGTGCCAGCGTGAGGCAGTCAAGCACAGATACGCAGTATTTT. The chain recombines TRBV7-3 with TRBJ2-3, with D unclear. CDR1 is SGHTA and CDR2 is FQGTGA in the germline V gene. V gave up 8 bases and J gave up 0 bases, with 12 bases separating them. CDR3 length: 14 residues.

In this sample, this clonotype turned up a few times. This rearrangement joins TRBV5-1 to TRBJ1-1; 7 nucleotides match TRBD1. Germline-derived CDR1 and CDR2 are SGHRS and YFSETQ. J lost 3 bases, V lost 4 bases, and 12 bases had no gene match. The CDR3 loop spans 16 amino acids. This CDR3 reads CASSRDRALTYTEAFF. DNA of the CDR3: TGCGCCAGCAGCAGAGACAGGGCATTAACGTACACTGAAGCTTTCTTT.

The chain has TRBV6-1 and TRBJ2-1, with 13 bases that match TRBD2. This CDR3 is 17 amino acids long. Germline trimming cut 8 bases from V and 1 base from J; bases unmatched to any gene: 8. The V gene's germline CDR1 is MNHNS and CDR2 SASEGT. The CDR3 sequence is CASRGLAGSGSYNEQFF. The CDR3 DNA reads TGTGCCAGCCGGGGACTAGCGGGGTCGGGGTCCTACAATGAGCAGTTCTTC.

The chain employs TRBV18 and TRBJ2-3, with 8 bases matching TRBD1. Trimming took 5 bases from V and 6 from J; bases not matched to a gene: 13. The CDR3 spans 16 residues. The V gene's germline CDR1 is KGHSH and CDR2 LQKENI. CDR3 loop: CASSWSSDRDIDTQYF. As DNA, the CDR3 is TGTGCCAGCTCATGGAGTTCGGACAGGGATATTGATACGCAGTATTTT.

J is TRBJ2-3 and V is TRBV7-2; D is perhaps TRBD2 (5 bases). This CDR3 is 15 amino acids long. Germline CDR1 SGHTA, CDR2 FQGNSA. The ends were cut back, 5 bases at V and 2 bases at J, with 14 bases in the middle. CDR3 bases: TGTGCCAGCAGCGCGGACTCGTTCTACACAGATACGCAGTATTTT. This encodes CASSADSFYTDTQYF.

This clonotype was counted a few times. CDR3 sequence reads: CSVEGDTGYEQYF. The CDR3 DNA follows: TGCAGCGTTGAAGGAGATACAGGCTACGAGCAGTACTTC. The rearrangement joins TRBV29-1 to TRBJ2-7, with D possibly TRBD1 on 5 matching bases. The V and J ends lost 1 base and 3 bases respectively, with 10 bases between them. This CDR3 spans 13 amino acids. Germline V gene sequence: CDR1 SQVTM, CDR2 ANQGSEA.

The chain joins TRBV19 to TRBJ2-7; D not certain. CDR1 is LNHDA and CDR2 is SQIVND in the germline V gene (reference sequence). V was shortened by 3 bases and J by 2 bases, with 11 bases between the two germline ends. CDR3 length equals 14 residues. For the CDR3, the DNA is TGTGCCAGTAGTATGCAGGACGGGCCCTACGAGCAGTACTTC. It codes for CASSMQDGPYEQYF.

This clonotype was counted only a few times. This rearrangement joins TRBV12-5 to TRBJ2-1; unclear D gene. The CDR3 is 10 residues long. With 0 bases removed from V and 12 bases from J, the gap between germline ends came to 3 bases. Germline loops: CDR1 LGHNT, CDR2 FRNRAP. The CDR3 loop is CASGLVRQFF. The CDR3 coding sequence is TGTGCTAGTGGTTTGGTACGGCAGTTCTTC.

J is TRBJ1-5 and V is TRBV5-6; weak D call: TRBD1 (6 bases). Germline loops: CDR1 SGHDT, CDR2 YYEEEE. The V gene lost 3 bases and the J gene lost 3 bases, with 10 bases spanning the gap. The CDR3 runs to 14 residues. The chain's CDR3 is CASSYGQYNQPQHF. The CDR3 region has the DNA TGTGCCAGCAGCTACGGACAGTACAATCAGCCCCAGCATTTT.

This clonotype was observed many times. The junction and the germline gene differ at one end; a read error may be behind it. The chain employs TRBV4-3 and TRBJ2-7; no clear D. Germline assignment: CDR1 LGHNA and CDR2 YSLEER. This CDR3 is built from 13 residues. The CDR3 DNA reads TGTGCCAGCAGTCAAGGGCCCTCCTACGAGCAGTACTTC. Translating gives CASSQGPSYEQYF.

The chain recombines TRBV6-1 with TRBJ2-3; TRBD2 matches 8 bases. This CDR3 has 17 amino acids. V was pared by 5 bases and J by 6 bases, with 16 bases of the junction left unmatched. Germline V gene sequence: CDR1 MNHNS, CDR2 SASEGT. In DNA form, the CDR3 reads TGTGCCAGCAGTACCAAGAGGGTTAGCGGGACGAGCGATACGCAGTATTTT. This codes for CASSTKRVSGTSDTQYF.

V gene TRBV29-1 combines with J gene TRBJ2-1; no definite D call. CDR3 size: 12 residues. CDR1 is SQVTM, CDR2 ANQGSEA, per germline. The V end was cut by 7 bases, the J end by 2 bases, with 9 bases between. The CDR3 region is CSDGGPYNEQFF. Written as DNA, the CDR3 is TGCAGCGATGGCGGCCCCTACAATGAGCAGTTCTTC.

This clonotype was counted only a few times. The genes are TRBV5-1 and TRBJ1-2; no clear D. Germline V gene data show CDR1 as SGHRS and CDR2 as YFSETQ. Trimming took off 0 bases at V and 7 bases at J, with 7 bases between the two ends. The CDR3 consists of 12 residues. For the CDR3, the DNA is TGCGCCAGCAGCTTGGACGGGGTTGGCTACACCTTC. Its protein product is CASSLDGVGYTF.

This clonotype came up many times. The chain is built from TRBV21-1 and TRBJ1-2; the tabulated D call, TRBD1, remains unverified against the DNA. TRBV21-1 is assigned pseudogene status. The CDR3 length is 15 residues. The CDR3 is CASSKGDSGPYGYTF. The CDR3 bases are TGTGCCAGCAGCAAAGGAGACAGTGGACCTTATGGCTACACCTTC.

The V and J genes are TRBV12-3 or TRBV12-4 and TRBJ2-1; 13 nucleotides agree with TRBD2. The CDR3 is 15 residues long. The ends lost 5 bases at V and 7 bases at J; junction bases unmatched: 5. The CDR3 sequence: CASSRTSGGGNEQFF. Here the CDR3 DNA reads TGTGCCAGCAGTCGTACTAGCGGGGGGGGTAATGAGCAGTTCTTC.

CDR3 DNA: TGTGCCAGCAGCTTAGATAGCGGGGGGGCCGGCCATGAGCAGTTCTTC. Encoded protein: CASSLDSGGAGHEQFF. This rearrangement joins TRBV7-9 to TRBJ2-1; 11 bases are a match to TRBD2. Germline trimming cut 1 base from V and 8 bases from J; bases unmatched to any gene: 7. CDR1 and CDR2 from the germline V gene are SEHNR and FQNEAQ (reference sequence). This CDR3 comprises 16 residues.

The genes are TRBV19 and TRBJ2-7; D is unresolved. This CDR3 contains 13 residues. V was shortened by 1 base and J by 5 bases, with 9 bases between the two germline ends. From germline, CDR1 is LNHDA and CDR2 SQIVND (reference sequence). In DNA form, the CDR3 reads TGTGCCAGTAGTATAGGAATGGTCCACGAGCAGTACTTC. Protein product: CASSIGMVHEQYF.

The rearrangement joins TRBV10-3 to TRBJ2-7, with 8 bases aligning to TRBD1. V gave up 3 bases and J gave up 1 base; unmatched junction bases: 2. In germline, CDR1 is ENHRY, CDR2 SYGVKD. This CDR3 contains 14 residues. CDR3: CAISDWTGSYEQYF. CDR3 nucleotides: TGTGCCATCAGTGACTGGACAGGGTCCTACGAGCAGTACTTC.

V usage is TRBV6-1 and J usage is TRBJ2-6; weak D call: TRBD1 (6 bases). The CDR3 is made up of 18 amino acids. Germline loops: CDR1 MNHNS, CDR2 SASEGT. Trimming shortened V by 7 bases and J by 0 bases, and 19 bases separated the two germline ends. The CDR3 coding sequence is TGTGCCAGCACTGGGACAACCTCTTTACTCTCTGGGGCCAACGTCCTGACTTTC. Amino acid sequence: CASTGTTSLLSGANVLTF.

This rearrangement joins TRBV5-8 to TRBJ2-7; D not resolved. Germline assignment: CDR1 SGHTS and CDR2 YDEGEE. The CDR3 is 15 residues long. Trimming removed 2 bases from V and 0 bases from J, with 12 bases in between. The CDR3 is CASSFGPFPSYEQYF. The CDR3 nucleotides read TGTGCCAGCAGCTTCGGGCCCTTCCCCTCCTACGAGCAGTACTTC.

In this sample, this clonotype turned up a few times. The chain uses TRBV28 and TRBJ2-3, with D hard to call. The CDR3 runs 17 residues. V was clipped by 5 bases and J by 2 bases, with 20 bases between them. CDR1 is MDHEN, CDR2 SYDVKM, per germline. CDR3 DNA sequence: TGTGCCAGCAGTCTCGACCTGAGACGTGAACCCACAGATACGCAGTATTTT. Its protein product is CASSLDLRREPTDTQYF.

This clonotype was recorded many times. V and J are TRBV24-1 and TRBJ1-5, with a weak D call TRBD1 (6 bases). V lost 5 bases and J 7 bases, leaving 11 bases between the germline ends. Germline V gives CDR1 KGHDR, CDR2 SFDVKD. The CDR3 has 13 amino acids. Here the CDR3 DNA reads TGTGCCACCAGTGCGGGGGCACGACAGCCCCAGCATTTT. Its protein is CATSAGARQPQHF.

This rearrangement joins TRBV7-2 to TRBJ1-6; 7 nucleotides align to TRBD1. The CDR3 runs to 16 residues. V shed 3 bases and J 7 bases; nucleotides not matched to a gene: 9. Germline CDR1 SGHTA, CDR2 FQGNSA. Written as DNA, the CDR3 is TGTGCCAGCAGCTTGGGTCCGGGACAGAAAAATTCACCCCTCCACTTT. It specifies CASSLGPGQKNSPLHF.

This clonotype appeared many times. This sequence joins TRBV9 and TRBJ2-1; maybe TRBD1 (6 bases). The CDR3 spans 16 residues. Looked up from germline, CDR1 is SGDLS and CDR2 is YYNGEE. Deletions cut 4 bases from V and 3 bases from J, with 17 bases between. The DNA for the CDR3 is TGTGCCAGCAGCTTCTTGGACAGACCCTACTACAATGAGCAGTTCTTC. The encoded protein is CASSFLDRPYYNEQFF.

This clonotype has more than one count but fewer than ten. The V and J genes are TRBV29-1 and TRBJ2-3, with D uncertain. Germline CDR1 reads SQVTM; CDR2 reads ANQGSEA. There are 11 residues in the CDR3. V dropped 7 bases and J dropped 4 bases, with 9 bases sitting between them. Here the CDR3 reads CSALWADTQYF. CDR3 bases: TGCAGCGCCCTCTGGGCAGATACGCAGTATTTT.

This clonotype was counted many times. The rearrangement links TRBV4-3 to TRBJ2-1, with D perhaps being TRBD1 or TRBD2 (5 bases each). The V and J ends lost 3 bases and 7 bases respectively, with 16 bases between them. The CDR3 length is 15 residues. The germline gives CDR1 LGHNA, CDR2 YSLEER. The CDR3 is CASSHDRDRGNEQFF. The CDR3 region has the DNA TGCGCCAGCAGCCATGACCGGGACCGAGGGAATGAGCAGTTCTTC.

V usage is TRBV9 and J usage is TRBJ1-1, with D possibly matching TRBD1 (6 bases). V lost 4 bases and J 10 bases, leaving 23 bases between the germline ends. Germline V CDR1 and CDR2: SGDLS, YYNGEE. The CDR3 sequence is 15 residues long. For the CDR3, the DNA is TGTGCCAGCAGCCCTCGACAGGACCCCGGAGGGCGAGCTTTCTTT. This gives the protein CASSPRQDPGGRAFF.